One sample yielded the 15 T cell receptor beta chains listed below, sequenced in a study of OX40 agonist ivuxolimab in advanced cancers. The method behind the library was the immunoSEQ multiplex PCR assay. TCRdb stores this immuneACCESS table with in-frame sequences only. Part of the clones is absent; in the studies checked, under half of the shortfall reflects unresolved V genes, and no reason is known for the rest. For this sample the table gives 50,000 to 65,000 clones, of which about 86% were detected only once. Under 0.7% of the sample is taken by the ten largest. The material was CD4+ or CD8+ T cells sorted from blood, obtained in a trial of the OX40 agonist ivuxolimab. These receptors originate from an adult with an advanced solid tumor such as melanoma, head and neck, liver or kidney cancer.

The chain has TRBV10-1 and TRBJ2-4; 7 bases are shared with TRBD2. The CDR3 is 11 amino acids. Trimming cost V 4 bases and J 15 bases; bases outside gene matches: 6. Per germline, CDR1 WNHNN and CDR2 SYGVQD (reference sequence). Here the CDR3 DNA reads TGCGCCAGCAGTGGGGGAGGGGACGGGTACTTC. Translation gives CASSGGGDGYF.

The CDR3: CASSLDRATEAFF. The CDR3, as DNA: TGTGCCAGCAGCTTGGACAGGGCCACTGAAGCTTTCTTT. The genes are TRBV5-6 and TRBJ1-1, with a tentative D call TRBD1 (6 bases). The CDR3 has 13 amino acids. Trimming took off 0 bases at V and 4 bases at J, with 7 bases between the two ends. Germline V gene lookup returns CDR1 SGHDT and CDR2 YYEEEE.

V usage is TRBV5-1 and J usage is TRBJ1-4, with D possibly TRBD1 on 5 matching bases. Germline V gene data show CDR1 as SGHRS and CDR2 as YFSETQ. V was shortened by 2 bases and J by 4 bases, with 12 bases between the two germline ends. This CDR3 has 15 residues. The DNA of the CDR3 is TGCGCCAGCAGCTTAAGGGACCCTAATAATGAAAAACTGTTTTTT. Translation: CASSLRDPNNEKLFF.

The table lists this clone with a count of one. The CDR3 DNA reads as TGTGCCAGCAGGGCTCGGGGCAGCCTAGAGATGGGCAATCAGCCCCAGCATTTT. It yields the protein CASRARGSLEMGNQPQHF. The chain uses TRBV6-4 and TRBJ1-5; a weak D match, TRBD1 (5 bases). CDR3 length equals 18 residues. V was cut by 6 bases and J by 2 bases, with 23 bases left in between. Looked up from germline, CDR1 is MRHNA and CDR2 is SNTAGT.

This clone was detected a few times. This chain links TRBV4-3 with TRBJ1-4; TRBD1 might be the D (5 bases). The CDR3 contains 15 residues. Trimming pared 2 bases from V and 4 bases from J, leaving 11 bases between. Germline-derived CDR1 and CDR2 are LGHNA and YSLEER. In DNA form, the CDR3 reads TGCGCCAGCAGCCAAAGAGGGGCAGATAATGAAAAACTGTTTTTT. Translating it yields CASSQRGADNEKLFF.

V usage is TRBV9 and J usage is TRBJ2-5, with 7 bases matching TRBD2. V shed 2 bases, J shed 4 bases, and the junction held 2 bases outside the gene matches. Germline CDR1 and CDR2: SGDLS and YYNGEE. The CDR3 loop spans 13 amino acids. The CDR3 loop reads CASSVLAGETQYF. As DNA, the CDR3 is TGTGCCAGCAGCGTCTTAGCGGGAGAGACCCAGTACTTC. Complete variable domain (other parts from reference TRBV9 and TRBJ2-5): DSGVTQTPKHLITATGQRVTLRCSPRSGDLSVYWYQQSLDQGLQFLIQYYNGEERAKGNILERFSAQQFPDLHSELNLSSLELGDSALYFCASSVLAGETQYFGPGTRLLVL.

The chain carries TRBV28 and TRBJ2-5; D is ambiguous. The ends were cut back, 4 bases at V and 4 bases at J, with 1 base in the middle. This CDR3 is built from 10 residues. CDR1 is MDHEN and CDR2 is SYDVKM in the germline V gene. CDR3 DNA: TGTGCCAGCAGTTCAGAGACCCAGTACTTC. This sequence encodes CASSSETQYF.

The V call is TRBV7-2, the J call TRBJ1-1; maybe TRBD1 (6 bases). V was clipped by 1 base and J by 4 bases, with 13 bases between them. The CDR3 length is 15 residues. Per germline, CDR1 SGHTA and CDR2 FQGNSA. The CDR3 coding sequence is TGTGCCAGCAGCTTAGTGACAGGTGGGAGCACTGAAGCTTTCTTT. It codes for CASSLVTGGSTEAFF.

This clone was counted a few times. The chain combines TRBV7-9 with TRBJ2-1; D gene ambiguous. The CDR3 totals 18 residues. The V gene lost 1 base and the J gene lost 4 bases, with 20 bases spanning the gap. Germline V gene lookup returns CDR1 SEHNR and CDR2 FQNEAQ (reference sequence). CDR3 nucleotides: TGTGCCAGCAGCTTAGGGGCCCCTGCGGCCCGGATATACAATGAGCAGTTCTTC. It yields the protein CASSLGAPAARIYNEQFF.

J is TRBJ1-4 and V is TRBV5-1; 8 bases line up with TRBD1. Per germline, CDR1 SGHRS and CDR2 YFSETQ. After removal of 4 bases from V and 7 bases from J, the junction contained 6 bases not matched to a gene. The length of the CDR3 is 14 residues. CDR3 bases: TGCGCCAGCAGCGTTACAGGGGGAAGTGAAAAACTGTTTTTT. This codes for CASSVTGGSEKLFF. Drawing the rest from reference TRBV5-1 and TRBJ1-4, the complete variable domain is KAGVTQTPRYLIKTRGQQVTLSCSPISGHRSVSWYQQTPGQGLQFLFEYFSETQRNKGNFPGRFSGRQFSNSRSEMNVSTLELGDSALYLCASSVTGGSEKLFFGSGTQLSVL.

This rearrangement joins TRBV18 to TRBJ2-5; TRBD1 aligns across 9 bases. Germline V gene sequence: CDR1 KGHSH, CDR2 LQKENI. With V trimmed by 6 bases and J by 5 bases, 7 bases remained unmatched. The CDR3 consists of 14 residues. The CDR3 here is CASSLDRGWETQYF. CDR3 in DNA: TGTGCCAGCTCGCTGGACAGGGGTTGGGAGACCCAGTACTTC. The variable domain in full, completed from reference TRBV18 and TRBJ2-5, reads NAGVMQNPRHLVRRRGQEARLRCSPMKGHSHVYWYRQLPEEGLKFMVYLQKENIIDESGMPKERFSAEFPKEGPSILRIQQVVRGDSAAYFCASSLDRGWETQYFGPGTRLLVL.

The rearrangement uses TRBV6-1 and TRBJ1-5; TRBD1 is a possible D gene (5 bases). Germline V gene data show CDR1 as MNHNS and CDR2 as SASEGT. V was cut by 6 bases and J by 6 bases, with 12 bases left in between. The CDR3 has 13 amino acids. CDR3 protein: CASRYTQGQPQHF. The CDR3 DNA sequence: TGTGCCAGCAGATACACTCAGGGTCAGCCCCAGCATTTT.

The CDR3 coding sequence is TGTGCCAGCAGCCCCCATACGGCTGGAGCTTTCTTT. Translation gives CASSPHTAGAFF. The V and J genes are TRBV11-2 and TRBJ1-1; no reliable D call. The CDR3 contains 12 residues. V was clipped by 5 bases and J by 10 bases, with 14 bases between them. Germline V gives CDR1 SGHAT, CDR2 FQNNGV.

The chain links TRBV27 to TRBJ1-2; D is possibly TRBD1 (6 bases). Germline V gives CDR1 MNHEY, CDR2 SMNVEV (reference sequence). There are 16 residues in the CDR3. Trimming took 2 bases from V and 4 from J, leaving 17 bases between them. CDR3 residues: CASSLAGALSGYGYTF. The CDR3 nucleotides read TGTGCCAGCAGTTTAGCGGGGGCCCTCTCTGGCTATGGCTACACCTTC.

Only one count was recorded for this clone. This CDR3 reads CASSTGATGSEEQYF. The DNA for the CDR3 is TGTGCCAGCTCAACAGGGGCTACGGGAAGTGAAGAGCAGTACTTC. This chain joins TRBV18 and TRBJ2-7, with 7 bases fitting TRBD1. Germline values: CDR1 KGHSH, CDR2 LQKENI. After removal of 5 bases from V and 7 bases from J, the junction contained 14 bases not matched to a gene. The CDR3 is 15 residues long.